The rows below give T cell receptor beta chains drawn from one sample of a study of shared clonotypes between healthy human individuals. The data were produced by immunoSEQ multiplex PCR, yet TCRdb's version contains in-frame clones alone and is incomplete. Of about 1 million clones listed, under 80% are singletons. The sample comprised memory CD4+ T cells sorted from blood. Receptors originate from a man between 18 and 29 years old in good health. Each CDR3 is given with its conserved first and last residue. D genes are given only for firm matches. A row's size may be missing; if present it is once, few, many or a size class.

J gene: TRBJ1-6; CDR3 length: 14; clone size: -; V gene: TRBV11-2; D gene: TRBD1; CDR3 DNA: TGTGCCAGCAGACAGGGACAGGGGAATTCACCCCTCCACTTT; CDR3 protein: CASRQGQGNSPLHF
J gene: TRBJ2-2; CDR3 length: 15; clone size: -; V gene: TRBV4-3; D gene: -; CDR3 DNA: TGCGCCAGCAGCCAAGATGGGGGGAGCACCGGGGAGCTGTTTTTT; CDR3 protein: CASSQDGGSTGELFF
J gene: TRBJ2-5; CDR3 length: 16; clone size: -; V gene: TRBV5-1; D gene: -; CDR3 DNA: TGCGCCAGCAGCTTGGCTCAGCGGGCCTACCAAGAGACCCAGTACTTC; CDR3 protein: CASSLAQRAYQETQYF
J gene: TRBJ1-5; CDR3 length: 16; clone size: -; V gene: TRBV25-1; D gene: -; CDR3 DNA: TGTGCCAGCAGTGAAACCCAGGGAGGTCGCAACCAGCCCCAGCATTTT; CDR3 protein: CASSETQGGRNQPQHF
J gene: TRBJ2-1; CDR3 length: 17; clone size: -; V gene: TRBV19; D gene: TRBD1; CDR3 DNA: TGTGCCACCAGATTACGGACGCCGGGACAGGGGTCTGGTGAGCAGTTCTTC; CDR3 protein: CATRLRTPGQGSGEQFF
J gene: TRBJ1-2; CDR3 length: 13; clone size: once; V gene: TRBV15; D gene: TRBD1; CDR3 DNA: TGTGCCACCAGCAGCAGTACAGGGGTTGGCTACACCTTC; CDR3 protein: CATSSSTGVGYTF
J gene: TRBJ1-4; CDR3 length: 14; clone size: -; V gene: TRBV30; D gene: TRBD1; CDR3 DNA: TGTGCCTGGAGGGTGACAGGGGGCGGTGAAAAACTGTTTTTT; CDR3 protein: CAWRVTGGGEKLFF
J gene: TRBJ2-7; CDR3 length: 11; clone size: -; V gene: TRBV6-5; D gene: -; CDR3 DNA: TGTGCCAGCCATGGGGTCTACGAGCAGTACTTC; CDR3 protein: CASHGVYEQYF
J gene: TRBJ2-7; CDR3 length: 16; clone size: -; V gene: TRBV7-2; D gene: -; CDR3 DNA: TGTGCCAGCAGCTTAGCTTACGCCGGGGGTGTACACGAGCAGTACTTC; CDR3 protein: CASSLAYAGGVHEQYF
J gene: TRBJ2-7; CDR3 length: 15; clone size: -; V gene: TRBV18; D gene: TRBD2; CDR3 DNA: TGTGCCAGCTCAACGGGGACTAGCGGGAGCGACGAGCAGTACTTC; CDR3 protein: CASSTGTSGSDEQYF
J gene: TRBJ2-1; CDR3 length: 17; clone size: -; V gene: TRBV19; D gene: -; CDR3 DNA: TGTGCCAGTAGTATAGAATTTTCCTCTAGCTCCTACAATGAGCAGTTCTTC; CDR3 protein: CASSIEFSSSSYNEQFF
J gene: TRBJ1-1; CDR3 length: 14; clone size: -; V gene: TRBV11-2; D gene: -; CDR3 DNA: TGTGCCAGCAGCTTACGCTCCAGGAACACTGAAGCTTTCTTT; CDR3 protein: CASSLRSRNTEAFF
J gene: TRBJ1-1; CDR3 length: 13; clone size: -; V gene: TRBV30; D gene: TRBD1; CDR3 DNA: TGTGCCTGGAGACCCCAGGGGGCTGGTGAAGCTTTCTTT; CDR3 protein: CAWRPQGAGEAFF
J gene: TRBJ1-2; CDR3 length: 15; clone size: many; V gene: TRBV30; D gene: -; CDR3 DNA: TGTGCCTGGAGTGTAAAGGATAGGGGCGTCTATGGCTACACCTTC; CDR3 protein: CAWSVKDRGVYGYTF
J gene: TRBJ1-1; CDR3 length: 15; clone size: -; V gene: TRBV18; D gene: -; CDR3 DNA: TGTGCCAGCTCACCTTCGAATGGAAGGTTGGCTGAAGCTTTCTTT; CDR3 protein: CASSPSNGRLAEAFF
J gene: TRBJ1-2; CDR3 length: 13; clone size: -; V gene: TRBV5-6; D gene: -; CDR3 DNA: TGTGCCAGCAGCTTCTCTGGCCCTTATGGCTACACCTTC; CDR3 protein: CASSFSGPYGYTF
J gene: TRBJ2-2; CDR3 length: 15; clone size: once; V gene: TRBV11-2; D gene: TRBD1; CDR3 DNA: TGTGCCAGCAGCACTCTCAGGGGGTCGGGCGGGGAGCTGTTTTTT; CDR3 protein: CASSTLRGSGGELFF
J gene: TRBJ2-7; CDR3 length: 16; clone size: -; V gene: TRBV7-3; D gene: -; CDR3 DNA: TGTGCCAGCAGCTTAAGCCCGGCGGGGTATACCTACGAGCAGTACTTC; CDR3 protein: CASSLSPAGYTYEQYF
J gene: TRBJ1-2; CDR3 length: 13; clone size: -; V gene: TRBV6-5; D gene: TRBD1; CDR3 DNA: TGTGCCAGCAGTTCATTGACAGGGAGTGGCTACACCTTC; CDR3 protein: CASSSLTGSGYTF
J gene: TRBJ2-4; CDR3 length: 17; clone size: -; V gene: TRBV7-9; D gene: -; CDR3 DNA: TGTGCCAGCAGCTTACAAGACAGGTTAGAAGCCAAAAACATTCAGTACTTC; CDR3 protein: CASSLQDRLEAKNIQYF
J gene: TRBJ1-3; CDR3 length: 15; clone size: once; V gene: TRBV9; D gene: -; CDR3 DNA: TGTGCCAGCAGCGTATTACCGGACTCTGGAAACACCATATATTTT; CDR3 protein: CASSVLPDSGNTIYF
J gene: TRBJ1-1; CDR3 length: 14; clone size: -; V gene: TRBV7-2; D gene: -; CDR3 DNA: TGTGCCAGCAGCTCAAGGGGCAGGGGTACTGAAGCTTTCTTT; CDR3 protein: CASSSRGRGTEAFF
J gene: TRBJ2-2; CDR3 length: 17; clone size: -; V gene: TRBV18; D gene: TRBD2; CDR3 DNA: TGTGCCAGCTCAACGGGACTAGCGGGTACCAACACCGGGGAGCTGTTTTTT; CDR3 protein: CASSTGLAGTNTGELFF
J gene: TRBJ1-2; CDR3 length: 12; clone size: -; V gene: TRBV29-1; D gene: -; CDR3 DNA: TGCAGCGCCAGGGGAGAAGGCTATGGCTACACCTTC; CDR3 protein: CSARGEGYGYTF
J gene: TRBJ2-3; CDR3 length: 13; clone size: -; V gene: TRBV7-2; D gene: -; CDR3 DNA: TGTGCCAGCAGCTTAGGTTCTACTGATACGCAGTATTTT; CDR3 protein: CASSLGSTDTQYF
J gene: TRBJ2-1; CDR3 length: 13; clone size: -; V gene: TRBV30; D gene: TRBD1; CDR3 DNA: TGTGCCTTGAACAGGGGGAATCTCAATGAGCAGTTCTTC; CDR3 protein: CALNRGNLNEQFF
J gene: TRBJ2-7; CDR3 length: 15; clone size: -; V gene: TRBV10-1; D gene: -; CDR3 DNA: TGCGCCAGCATTATAGACCGGGACACCACCTACGAGCAGTACTTC; CDR3 protein: CASIIDRDTTYEQYF
J gene: TRBJ2-2; CDR3 length: 12; clone size: -; V gene: TRBV7-2; D gene: -; CDR3 DNA: TGTGCCAGCAGCTTAGATATGGGGGAGCTGTTTTTT; CDR3 protein: CASSLDMGELFF
J gene: TRBJ1-1; CDR3 length: 15; clone size: -; V gene: TRBV7-2; D gene: TRBD1; CDR3 DNA: TGTGCCAGCAGCTCCACCGGGACAGGGGGCACTGAAGCTTTCTTT; CDR3 protein: CASSSTGTGGTEAFF
J gene: TRBJ1-4; CDR3 length: 13; clone size: -; V gene: TRBV25-1; D gene: -; CDR3 DNA: TGTGCCAGCAGTGAGGGGACCCGCGAAAAACTGTTTTTT; CDR3 protein: CASSEGTREKLFF
J gene: TRBJ1-3; CDR3 length: 15; clone size: -; V gene: TRBV11-2; D gene: TRBD1; CDR3 DNA: TGTGCCAGCAGCGGAGACAGGGGGCCTGGAAACACCATATATTTT; CDR3 protein: CASSGDRGPGNTIYF
J gene: TRBJ2-5; CDR3 length: 15; clone size: -; V gene: TRBV10-1; D gene: -; CDR3 DNA: TGCGCCAGCAGTTCCAGTAGGGTGGCCCAAGAGACCCAGTACTTC; CDR3 protein: CASSSSRVAQETQYF
J gene: TRBJ1-1; CDR3 length: 15; clone size: few; V gene: TRBV4-3; D gene: TRBD1; CDR3 DNA: TGCGCCAGCAGCCAACTATTGACAGGGGCCGGTGAAGCTTTCTTT; CDR3 protein: CASSQLLTGAGEAFF
J gene: TRBJ1-1; CDR3 length: 13; clone size: -; V gene: TRBV5-1; D gene: TRBD1; CDR3 DNA: TGCGCCAGCAGCTTGGAGGGACAGGGGTTAGCTTTCTTT; CDR3 protein: CASSLEGQGLAFF
J gene: TRBJ2-7; CDR3 length: 11; clone size: -; V gene: TRBV28; D gene: -; CDR3 DNA: TGTGCCAGCAGTTTAGGCGGCACGCAGTACTTC; CDR3 protein: CASSLGGTQYF
J gene: TRBJ2-7; CDR3 length: 15; clone size: -; V gene: TRBV10-1; D gene: TRBD2; CDR3 DNA: TGCGCCAGCAGTGAGTCGCTAGCGGGGAACTACGAGCAGTACTTC; CDR3 protein: CASSESLAGNYEQYF
J gene: TRBJ1-1; CDR3 length: 16; clone size: -; V gene: TRBV5-6; D gene: -; CDR3 DNA: TGTGCCAGCAGTTCTAGGACGGACGGGAGGTCCTTTGAAGCTTTCTTT; CDR3 protein: CASSSRTDGRSFEAFF
J gene: TRBJ1-2; CDR3 length: 16; clone size: -; V gene: TRBV19; D gene: TRBD1; CDR3 DNA: TGTGCCAGTAGTATAGAAGAGGGACAGGGGAAATATGGCTACACCTTC; CDR3 protein: CASSIEEGQGKYGYTF
J gene: TRBJ2-3; CDR3 length: 16; clone size: -; V gene: TRBV9; D gene: -; CDR3 DNA: TGTGCCAGCAGCGTAGGTATTAGCGATACCACAGATACGCAGTATTTT; CDR3 protein: CASSVGISDTTDTQYF
J gene: TRBJ1-2; CDR3 length: 12; clone size: -; V gene: TRBV19; D gene: -; CDR3 DNA: TGTGCCAGTAGTATTCAGGGTGGCGGCTACACCTTC; CDR3 protein: CASSIQGGGYTF
J gene: TRBJ2-7; CDR3 length: 13; clone size: few; V gene: TRBV7-8; D gene: -; CDR3 DNA: TGTGCCAGCAGCCTCCCTCCCTCCTACGAGCAGTACTTC; CDR3 protein: CASSLPPSYEQYF
J gene: TRBJ2-3; CDR3 length: 14; clone size: -; V gene: TRBV18; D gene: -; CDR3 DNA: TGTGCCAGCTCACCATCAGGTAACACAGATACGCAGTATTTT; CDR3 protein: CASSPSGNTDTQYF
J gene: TRBJ2-3; CDR3 length: 12; clone size: -; V gene: TRBV5-4; D gene: TRBD1; CDR3 DNA: TGTGCCAGCAGCTCGCGACAGGGTGGGTGGTATTTT; CDR3 protein: CASSSRQGGWYF